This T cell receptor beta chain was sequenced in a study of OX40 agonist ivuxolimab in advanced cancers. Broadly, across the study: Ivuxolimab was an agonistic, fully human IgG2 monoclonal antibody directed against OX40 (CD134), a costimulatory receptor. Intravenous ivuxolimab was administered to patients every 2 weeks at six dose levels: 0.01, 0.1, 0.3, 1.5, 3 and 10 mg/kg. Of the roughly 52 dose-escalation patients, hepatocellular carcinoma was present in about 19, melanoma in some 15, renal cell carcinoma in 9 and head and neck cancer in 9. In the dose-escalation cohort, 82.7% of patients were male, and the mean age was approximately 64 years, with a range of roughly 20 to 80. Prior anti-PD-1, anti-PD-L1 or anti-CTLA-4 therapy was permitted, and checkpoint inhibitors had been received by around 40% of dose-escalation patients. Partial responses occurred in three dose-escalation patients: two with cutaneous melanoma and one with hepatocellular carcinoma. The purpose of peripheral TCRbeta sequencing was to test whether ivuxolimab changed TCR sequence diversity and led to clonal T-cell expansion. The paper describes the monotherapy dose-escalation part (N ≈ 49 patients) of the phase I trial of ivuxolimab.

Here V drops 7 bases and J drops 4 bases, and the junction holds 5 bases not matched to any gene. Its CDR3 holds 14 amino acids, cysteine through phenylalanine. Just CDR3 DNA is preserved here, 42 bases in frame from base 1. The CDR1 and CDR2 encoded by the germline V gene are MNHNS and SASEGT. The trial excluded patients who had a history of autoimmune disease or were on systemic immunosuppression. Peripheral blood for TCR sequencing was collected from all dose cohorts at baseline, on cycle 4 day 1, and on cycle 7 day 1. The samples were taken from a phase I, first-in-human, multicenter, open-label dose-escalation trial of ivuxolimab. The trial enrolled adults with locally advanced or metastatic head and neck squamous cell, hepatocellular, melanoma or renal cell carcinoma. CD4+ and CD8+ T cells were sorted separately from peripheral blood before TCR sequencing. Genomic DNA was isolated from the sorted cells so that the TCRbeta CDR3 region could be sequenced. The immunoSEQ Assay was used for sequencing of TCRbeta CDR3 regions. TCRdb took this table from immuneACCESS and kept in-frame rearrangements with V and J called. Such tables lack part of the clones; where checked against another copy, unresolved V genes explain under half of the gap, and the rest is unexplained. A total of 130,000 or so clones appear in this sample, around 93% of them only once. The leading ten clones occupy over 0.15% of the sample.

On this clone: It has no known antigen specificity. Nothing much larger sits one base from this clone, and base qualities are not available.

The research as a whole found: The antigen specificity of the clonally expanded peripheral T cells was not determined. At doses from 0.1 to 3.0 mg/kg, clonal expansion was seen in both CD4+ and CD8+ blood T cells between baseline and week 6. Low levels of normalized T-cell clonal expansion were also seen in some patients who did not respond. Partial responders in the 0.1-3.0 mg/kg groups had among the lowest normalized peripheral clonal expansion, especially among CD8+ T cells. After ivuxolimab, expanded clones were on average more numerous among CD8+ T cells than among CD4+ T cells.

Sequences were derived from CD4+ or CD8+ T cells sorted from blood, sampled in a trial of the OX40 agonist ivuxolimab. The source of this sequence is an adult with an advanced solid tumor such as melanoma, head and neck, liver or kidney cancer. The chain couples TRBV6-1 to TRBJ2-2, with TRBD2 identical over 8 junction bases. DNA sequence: TGTGCCAGCAATACCGGGACTAGCACCGGGGAGCTGTTTTTT. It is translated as CASNTGTSTGELFF.